This TCR beta chain was observed in a study of metastatic and nonmetastatic thyroid tumors. On the study more broadly: Across blood and tumor or nodule tissue, repertoires from malignant and benign thyroid patients were compared with one another.

The CDR3 spans 16 residues. V was pared by 0 bases and J by 5 bases, with 16 bases between. CDR1 is SGHVS and CDR2 is FQNEAQ in the germline V gene. Thyroid surgery was performed in patients who had received no treatment beforehand. With MiXCR, TCRdb reprocessed the PCR reads. Found here are around 22,000 clones, around 9.9% of them singletons; the top ten hold under 30%. This clone was observed at least ten times. The TCR sequence derives from a female donor with papillary thyroid cancer or a benign thyroid nodule (not recorded which). Some clones in this sample may be carry-over from other donors' samples. Sample: blood. The V call is TRBV7-8, the J call TRBJ2-5; D remains ambiguous. The CDR3 DNA is TGTGCCAGCAGCTTAGCATACTTCCAGAATCGGGAGACCCAGTACTTC. The encoded protein is CASSLAYFQNRETQYF.